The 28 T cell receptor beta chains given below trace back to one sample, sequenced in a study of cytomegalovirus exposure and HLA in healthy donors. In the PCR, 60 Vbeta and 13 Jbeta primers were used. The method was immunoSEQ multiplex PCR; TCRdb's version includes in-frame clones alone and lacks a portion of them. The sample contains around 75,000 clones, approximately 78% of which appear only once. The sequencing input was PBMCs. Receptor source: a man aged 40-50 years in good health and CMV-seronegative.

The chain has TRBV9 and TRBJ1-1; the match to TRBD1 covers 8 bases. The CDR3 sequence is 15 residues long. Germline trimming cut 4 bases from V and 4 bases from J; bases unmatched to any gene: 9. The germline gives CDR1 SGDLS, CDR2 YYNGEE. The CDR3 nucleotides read TGTGCCAGCAGCTACGGACAGGGTCGGGGCACTGAAGCTTTCTTT. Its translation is CASSYGQGRGTEAFF. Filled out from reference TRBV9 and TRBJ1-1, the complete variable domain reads DSGVTQTPKHLITATGQRVTLRCSPRSGDLSVYWYQQSLDQGLQFLIQYYNGEERAKGNILERFSAQQFPDLHSELNLSSLELGDSALYFCASSYGQGRGTEAFFGQGTRLTVV.

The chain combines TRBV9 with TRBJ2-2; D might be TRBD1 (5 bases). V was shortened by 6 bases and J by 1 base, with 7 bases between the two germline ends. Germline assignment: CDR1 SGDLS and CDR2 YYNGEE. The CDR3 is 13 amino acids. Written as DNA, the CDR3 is TGTGCCAGCACTAGGGGGAACACCGGGGAGCTGTTTTTT. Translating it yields CASTRGNTGELFF.

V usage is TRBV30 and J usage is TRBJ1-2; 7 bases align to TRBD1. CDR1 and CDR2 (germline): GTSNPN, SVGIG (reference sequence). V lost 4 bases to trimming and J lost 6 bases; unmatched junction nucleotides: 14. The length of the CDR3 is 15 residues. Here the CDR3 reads CAWKRQGPGRDGYTF. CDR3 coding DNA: TGTGCCTGGAAGCGACAGGGCCCGGGAAGAGATGGCTACACCTTC. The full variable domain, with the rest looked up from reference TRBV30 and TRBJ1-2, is SQTIHQWPATLVQPVGSPLSLECTVEGTSNPNLYWYRQAAGRGLQLLFYSVGIGQISSEVPQNLSASRPQDRQFILSSKKLLLSDSGFYLCAWKRQGPGRDGYTFGSGTRLTVV.

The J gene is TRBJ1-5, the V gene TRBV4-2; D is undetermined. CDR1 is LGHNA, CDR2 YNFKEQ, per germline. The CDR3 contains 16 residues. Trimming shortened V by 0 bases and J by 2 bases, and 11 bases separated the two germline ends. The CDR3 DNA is TGTGCCAGCAGCCAAGATTTGAGTGGTGGCAATCAGCCCCAGCATTTT. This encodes CASSQDLSGGNQPQHF.

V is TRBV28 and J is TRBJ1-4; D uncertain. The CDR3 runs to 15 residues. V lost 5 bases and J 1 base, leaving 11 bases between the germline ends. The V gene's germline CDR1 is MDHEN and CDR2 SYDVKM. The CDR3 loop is CASSTRRGTNEKLFF. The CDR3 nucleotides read TGTGCCAGCAGTACCCGACGGGGAACTAATGAAAAACTGTTTTTT.

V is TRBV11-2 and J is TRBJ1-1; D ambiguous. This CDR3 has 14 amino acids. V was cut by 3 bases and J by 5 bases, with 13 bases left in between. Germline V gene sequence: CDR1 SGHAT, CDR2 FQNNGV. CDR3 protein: CASSFSDGETEAFF. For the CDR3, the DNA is TGTGCCAGCAGCTTCTCCGACGGGGAAACTGAAGCTTTCTTT. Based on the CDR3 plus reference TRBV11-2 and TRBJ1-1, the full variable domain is EAGVAQSPRYKIIEKRQSVAFWCNPISGHATLYWYQQILGQGPKLLIQFQNNGVVDDSQLPKDRFSAERLKGVDSTLKIQPAKLEDSAVYLCASSFSDGETEAFFGQGTRLTVV.

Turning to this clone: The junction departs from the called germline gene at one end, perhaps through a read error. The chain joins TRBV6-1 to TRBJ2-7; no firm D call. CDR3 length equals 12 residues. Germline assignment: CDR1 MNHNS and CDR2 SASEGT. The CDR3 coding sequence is TGTGCCATCAGTGAACCCAACTACGAGCAGTACTTC. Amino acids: CAISEPNYEQYF.

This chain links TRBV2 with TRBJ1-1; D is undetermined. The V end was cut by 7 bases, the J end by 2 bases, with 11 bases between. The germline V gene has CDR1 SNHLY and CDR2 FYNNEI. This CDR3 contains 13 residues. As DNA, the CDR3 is TGTGCCAGCACGGGTTCTTTAAACACTGAAGCTTTCTTT. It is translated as CASTGSLNTEAFF.

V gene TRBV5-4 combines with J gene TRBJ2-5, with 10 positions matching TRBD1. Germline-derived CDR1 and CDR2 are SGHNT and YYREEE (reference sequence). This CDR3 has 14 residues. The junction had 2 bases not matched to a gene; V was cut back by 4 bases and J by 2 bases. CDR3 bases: TGTGCCAGCAGCAGACAGGGGGCGCAAGAGACCCAGTACTTC. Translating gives CASSRQGAQETQYF.

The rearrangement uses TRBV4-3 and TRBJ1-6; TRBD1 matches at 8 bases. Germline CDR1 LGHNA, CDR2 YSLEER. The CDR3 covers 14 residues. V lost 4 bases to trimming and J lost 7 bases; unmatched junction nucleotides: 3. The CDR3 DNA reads TGCGCCAGCAGCCCGCGGGACAGGAATTCACCCCTCCACTTT. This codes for CASSPRDRNSPLHF.

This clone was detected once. CDR3 coding DNA: TGTGCCAGCAGGCCGGGACAGGGGGCCAAAAACATTCAGTACTTC. It codes for CASRPGQGAKNIQYF. The J gene is TRBJ2-4, the V gene TRBV6-1, with 10 bases that match TRBD1. The V segment lost 6 bases and the J segment 1 base; nucleotides outside the gene matches: 3. The length of the CDR3 is 15 residues. CDR1 and CDR2 from the germline V gene are MNHNS and SASEGT.

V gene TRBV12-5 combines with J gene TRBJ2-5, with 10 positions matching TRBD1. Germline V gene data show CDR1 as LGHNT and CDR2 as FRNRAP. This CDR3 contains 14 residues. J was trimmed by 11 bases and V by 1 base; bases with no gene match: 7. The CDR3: CASGLGQGAWEQYF. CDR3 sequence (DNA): TGTGCTAGTGGTTTGGGACAGGGGGCGTGGGAGCAGTACTTC. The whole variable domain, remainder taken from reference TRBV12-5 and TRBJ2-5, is DARVTQTPRHKVTEMGQEVTMRCQPILGHNTVFWYRQTMMQGLELLAYFRNRAPLDDSGMPKDRFSAEMPDATLATLKIQPSEPRDSAVYFCASGLGQGAWEQYFGPGTRLLVL.

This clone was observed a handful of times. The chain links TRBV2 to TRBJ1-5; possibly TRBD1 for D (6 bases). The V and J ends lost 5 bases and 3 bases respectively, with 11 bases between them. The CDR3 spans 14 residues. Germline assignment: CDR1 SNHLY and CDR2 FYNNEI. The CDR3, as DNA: TGTGCCAGCAGTCAAAACAGGGTCAATCAGCCCCAGCATTTT. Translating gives CASSQNRVNQPQHF.

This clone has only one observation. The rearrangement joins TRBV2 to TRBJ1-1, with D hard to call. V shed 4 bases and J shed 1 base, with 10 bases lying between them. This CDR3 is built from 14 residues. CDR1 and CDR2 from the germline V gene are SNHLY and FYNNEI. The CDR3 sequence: CASSGRRANTEAFF. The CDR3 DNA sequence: TGTGCCAGCAGTGGTAGGAGGGCGAACACTGAAGCTTTCTTT. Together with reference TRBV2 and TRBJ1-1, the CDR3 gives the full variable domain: EPEVTQTPSHQVTQMGQEVILRCVPISNHLYFYWYRQILGQKVEFLVSFYNNEISEKSEIFDDQFSVERPDGSNFTLKIRSTKLEDSAMYFCASSGRRANTEAFFGQGTRLTVV.

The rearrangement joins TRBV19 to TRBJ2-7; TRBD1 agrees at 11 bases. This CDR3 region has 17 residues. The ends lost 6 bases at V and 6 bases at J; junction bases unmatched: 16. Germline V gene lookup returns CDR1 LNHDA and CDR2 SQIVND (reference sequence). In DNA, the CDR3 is TGTGCCAGTAGCGCCGTACGGGGGACAGGGGGGCTCGGCGAGCAGTACTTC. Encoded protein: CASSAVRGTGGLGEQYF.

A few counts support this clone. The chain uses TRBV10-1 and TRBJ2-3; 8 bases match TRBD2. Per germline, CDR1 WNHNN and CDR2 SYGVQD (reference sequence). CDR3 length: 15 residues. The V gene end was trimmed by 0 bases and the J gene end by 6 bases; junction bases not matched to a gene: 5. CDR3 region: CASSESSGGADTQYF. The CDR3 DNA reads TGCGCCAGCAGTGAGTCGAGCGGGGGAGCGGATACGCAGTATTTT.

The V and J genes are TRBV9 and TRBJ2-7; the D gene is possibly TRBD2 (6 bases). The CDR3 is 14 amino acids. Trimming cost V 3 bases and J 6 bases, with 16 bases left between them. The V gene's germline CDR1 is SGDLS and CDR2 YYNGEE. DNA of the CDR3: TGTGCCAGCAGCGCCGGGAGAATGTCGTTCGAGCAGTACTTC. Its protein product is CASSAGRMSFEQYF.

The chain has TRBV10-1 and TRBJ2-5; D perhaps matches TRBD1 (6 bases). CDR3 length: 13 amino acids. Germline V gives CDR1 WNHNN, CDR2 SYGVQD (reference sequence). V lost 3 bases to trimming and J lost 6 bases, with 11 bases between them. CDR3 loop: CASSDGQLKTQYF. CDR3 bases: TGCGCCAGCAGTGACGGACAGCTTAAGACCCAGTACTTC.

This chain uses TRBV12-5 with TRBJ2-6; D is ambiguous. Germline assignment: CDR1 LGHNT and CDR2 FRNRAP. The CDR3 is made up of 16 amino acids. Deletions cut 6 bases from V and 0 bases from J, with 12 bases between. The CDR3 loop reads CASGFWRHSGANVLTF. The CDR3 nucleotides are TGTGCTAGTGGCTTCTGGCGACACTCTGGGGCCAACGTCCTGACTTTC.

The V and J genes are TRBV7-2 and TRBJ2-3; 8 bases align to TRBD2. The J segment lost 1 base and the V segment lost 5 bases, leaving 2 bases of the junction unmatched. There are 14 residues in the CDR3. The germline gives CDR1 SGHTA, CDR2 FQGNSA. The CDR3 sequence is CASSPGLGTDTQYF. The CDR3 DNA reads TGTGCCAGCAGCCCGGGACTAGGCACAGATACGCAGTATTTT.

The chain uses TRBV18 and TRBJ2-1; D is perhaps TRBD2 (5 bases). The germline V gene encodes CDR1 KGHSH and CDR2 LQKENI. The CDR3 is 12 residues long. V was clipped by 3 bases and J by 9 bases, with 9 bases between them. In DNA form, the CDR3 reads TGTGCCAGCTCACCGGACCGGGGTGAGCAGTTCTTC. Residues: CASSPDRGEQFF.

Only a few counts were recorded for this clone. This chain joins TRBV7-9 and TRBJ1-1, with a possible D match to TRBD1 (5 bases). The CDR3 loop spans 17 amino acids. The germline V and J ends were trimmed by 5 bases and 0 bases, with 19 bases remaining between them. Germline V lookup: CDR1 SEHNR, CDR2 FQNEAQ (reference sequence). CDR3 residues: CASSPSGTLRMNTEAFF. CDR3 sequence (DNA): TGTGCCAGCAGCCCGTCCGGGACTCTGAGAATGAACACTGAAGCTTTCTTT.

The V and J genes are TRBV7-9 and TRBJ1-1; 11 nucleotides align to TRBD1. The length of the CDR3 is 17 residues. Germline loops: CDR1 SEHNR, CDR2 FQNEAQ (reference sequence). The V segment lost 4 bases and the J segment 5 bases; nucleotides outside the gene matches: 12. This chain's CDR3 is CASSSRTGGYLGTEAFF. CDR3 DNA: TGTGCCAGCAGCTCGCGGACAGGGGGCTATTTGGGGACTGAAGCTTTCTTT.

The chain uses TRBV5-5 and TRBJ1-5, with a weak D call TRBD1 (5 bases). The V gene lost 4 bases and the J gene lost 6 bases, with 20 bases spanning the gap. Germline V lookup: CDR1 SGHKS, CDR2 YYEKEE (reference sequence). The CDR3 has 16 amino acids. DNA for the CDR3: TGTGCCAGCAGCCGCGGCAATACAGGCGTCGGTCAGCCCCAGCATTTT. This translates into CASSRGNTGVGQPQHF. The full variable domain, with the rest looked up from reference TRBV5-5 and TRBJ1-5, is DAGVTQSPTHLIKTRGQQVTLRCSPISGHKSVSWYQQVLGQGPQFIFQYYEKEERGRGNFPDRFSARQFPNYSSELNVNALLLGDSALYLCASSRGNTGVGQPQHFGDGTRLSIL.

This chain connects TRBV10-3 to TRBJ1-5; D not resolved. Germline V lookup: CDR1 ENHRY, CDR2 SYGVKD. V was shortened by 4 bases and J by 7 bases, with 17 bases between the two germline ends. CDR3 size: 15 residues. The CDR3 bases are TGTGCCATCAGTGCGTCAAGCGGGGTCGGCCAGCCCCAGCATTTT. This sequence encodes CAISASSGVGQPQHF.

As DNA, the CDR3 is TGTGCCAGCAGCTTGAGGGGGGGCGCAGATACGCAGTATTTT. Protein: CASSLRGGADTQYF. The chain employs TRBV7-9 and TRBJ2-3; a possible D gene is TRBD2 (7 bases). This CDR3 spans 14 amino acids. The germline V gene has CDR1 SEHNR and CDR2 FQNEAQ (reference sequence). The V end lost 3 bases, the J end lost 4 bases, and 11 bases lay between the germline ends. The whole variable domain, filled in from reference TRBV7-9 and TRBJ2-3, reads DTGVSQNPRHKITKRGQNVTFRCDPISEHNRLYWYRQTLGQGPEFLTYFQNEAQLEKSRLLSDRFSAERPKGSFSTLEIQRTEQGDSAMYLCASSLRGGADTQYFGPGTRLTVL.

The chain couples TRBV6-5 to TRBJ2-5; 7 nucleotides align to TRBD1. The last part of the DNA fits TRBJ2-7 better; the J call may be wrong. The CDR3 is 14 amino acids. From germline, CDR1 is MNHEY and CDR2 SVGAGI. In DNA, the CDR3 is TGTGCCAGCAGGTCACACAGGGGACCCTACGAGCAGTACTTC. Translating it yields CASRSHRGPYEQYF.

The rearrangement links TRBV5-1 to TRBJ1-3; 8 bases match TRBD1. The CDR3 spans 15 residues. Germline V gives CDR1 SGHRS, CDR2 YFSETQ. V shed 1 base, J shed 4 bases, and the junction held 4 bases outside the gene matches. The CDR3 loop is CASSLLTGAGNTIYF. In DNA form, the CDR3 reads TGCGCCAGCAGCTTGCTGACAGGGGCAGGAAACACCATATATTTT.